This T cell receptor beta chain was sequenced in a study of blood T cells in healthy people across ages. Next came a second PCR, run for about 6 to 12 cycles, which used a sample-barcoded 5' primer along with a J-beta primer mix. TCRdb ran MiXCR on the 5' RACE reads and lists one entry per CDR3 protein. The sample includes about 900,000 distinct CDR3 sequences, about 44% of them seen just once. This CDR3 has 15 amino acids. Germline CDR1 and CDR2: SEHNR and FQNEAQ (reference sequence). The ends lost 1 base at V and 1 base at J; junction bases unmatched: 3. The TCR sequence derives from a man younger than 45 in good health. The specimen sequenced was blood. The chain joins TRBV7-9 to TRBJ2-5; 7 bases are a match to TRBD1. The CDR3 nucleotides read TGTGCCAGCAGCTTAGGGACAGGTCTCCAAGAGACCCAGTACTTC. Translated: CASSLGTGLQETQYF.